This T cell receptor (beta chain) was recovered during a study of blood T cell repertoires in COVID-19. Background on the study: PBMCs, B-cell-depleted T cells, or T cells provided the cDNA or gDNA that made up the material.

The study recruited people aged about 18 to 89 years across some 23 US areas. TCRdb's copy holds only in-frame clones and misses some; the assay was immunoSEQ multiplex PCR. The sample includes a few hundred thousand clones, around 80% of them seen just once. Trimming left V 1 base short and J 5 bases short, with 9 bases between. Germline values: CDR1 SGHAT, CDR2 FQNNGV. The CDR3 sequence is 14 residues long. The specimen sequenced was PBMCs or T cells enriched from blood (not recorded which). V is TRBV11-2 and J is TRBJ1-5; D remains unclear. This sequence was found in a young man with acute COVID-19. The CDR3 nucleotides read TGTGCCAGCAGCTTAGGAGTGTTCGATCAGCCCCAGCATTTT. Protein sequence: CASSLGVFDQPQHF.